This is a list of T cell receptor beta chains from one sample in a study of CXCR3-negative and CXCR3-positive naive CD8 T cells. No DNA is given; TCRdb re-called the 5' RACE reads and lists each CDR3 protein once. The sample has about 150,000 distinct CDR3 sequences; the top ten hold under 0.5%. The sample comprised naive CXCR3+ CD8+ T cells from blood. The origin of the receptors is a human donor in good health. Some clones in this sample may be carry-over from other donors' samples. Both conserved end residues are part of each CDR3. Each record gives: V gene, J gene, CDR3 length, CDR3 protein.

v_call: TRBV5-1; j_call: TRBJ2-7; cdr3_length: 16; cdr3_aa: CASSLRGPLAGNEQYF
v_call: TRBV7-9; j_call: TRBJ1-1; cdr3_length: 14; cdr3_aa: CASSLDTWNTEAFF
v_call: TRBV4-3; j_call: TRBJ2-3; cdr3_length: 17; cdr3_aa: CASSQGLAGVSTDTQYF
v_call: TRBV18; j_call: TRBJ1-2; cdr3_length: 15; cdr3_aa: CASSPLKGQNYGYTF
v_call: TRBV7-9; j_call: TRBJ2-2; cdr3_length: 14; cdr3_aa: CASSWDYHTGELFF
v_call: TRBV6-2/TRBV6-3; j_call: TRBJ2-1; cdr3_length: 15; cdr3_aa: CASSKDRSSYNEQFF
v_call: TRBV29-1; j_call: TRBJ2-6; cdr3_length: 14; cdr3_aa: CSVAGGPGANVLTF
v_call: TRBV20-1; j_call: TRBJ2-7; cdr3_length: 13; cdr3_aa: CSARVRGSYEQYF
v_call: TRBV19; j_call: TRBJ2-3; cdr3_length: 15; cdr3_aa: CASSIGNFGTDTQYF
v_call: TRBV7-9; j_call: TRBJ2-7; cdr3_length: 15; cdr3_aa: CASSSPGTAIDEQYF
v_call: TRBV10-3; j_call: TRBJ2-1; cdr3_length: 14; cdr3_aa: CAISEGDLYNEQFF
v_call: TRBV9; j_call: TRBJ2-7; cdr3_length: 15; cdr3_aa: CASSVSGFPSYEQYF
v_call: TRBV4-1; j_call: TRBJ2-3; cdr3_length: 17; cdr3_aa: CASSHSLAGDSTDTQYF
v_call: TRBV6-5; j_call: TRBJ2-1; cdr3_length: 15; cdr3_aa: CASSYVGNSYNEQFF
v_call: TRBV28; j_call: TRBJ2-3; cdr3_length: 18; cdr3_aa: CASSPLGRGGTSTDTQYF
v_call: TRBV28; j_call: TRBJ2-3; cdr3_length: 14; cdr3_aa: CASTPITPTDTQYF
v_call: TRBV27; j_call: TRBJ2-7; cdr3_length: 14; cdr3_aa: CASARADLSYEQYF
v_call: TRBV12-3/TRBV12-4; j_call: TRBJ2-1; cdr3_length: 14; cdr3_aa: CASSQLAGALEQFF
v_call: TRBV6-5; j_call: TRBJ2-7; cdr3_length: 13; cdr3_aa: CASSASPAYEQYF
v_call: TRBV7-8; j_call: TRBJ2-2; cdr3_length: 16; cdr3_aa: CASSTFGTGGTGELFF
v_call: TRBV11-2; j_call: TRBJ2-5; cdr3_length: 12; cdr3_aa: CASSLLIETQYF
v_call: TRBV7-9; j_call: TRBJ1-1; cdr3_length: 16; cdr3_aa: CASSPQMGQGITEAFF
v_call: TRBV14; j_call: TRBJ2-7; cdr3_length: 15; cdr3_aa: CASSQRDRLSYEQYF
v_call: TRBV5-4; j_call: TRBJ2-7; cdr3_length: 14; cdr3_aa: CASSPGTGIFEQYF
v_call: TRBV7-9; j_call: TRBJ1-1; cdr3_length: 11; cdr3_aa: CASSFVTEAFF
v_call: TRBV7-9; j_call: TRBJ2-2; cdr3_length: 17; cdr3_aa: CASSLSVEGIVTGELFF
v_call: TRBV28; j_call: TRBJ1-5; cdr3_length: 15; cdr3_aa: CASSLTGSLNQPQHF
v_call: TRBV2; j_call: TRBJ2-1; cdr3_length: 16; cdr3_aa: CASSERAGGTYNEQFF
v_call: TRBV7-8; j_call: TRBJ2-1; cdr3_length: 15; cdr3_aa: CASSTLEFGNNEQFF
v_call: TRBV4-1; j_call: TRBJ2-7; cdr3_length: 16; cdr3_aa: CASSPLLSGSTYEQYF
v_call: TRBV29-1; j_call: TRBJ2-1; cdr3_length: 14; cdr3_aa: CSVEGQGYNNEQFF
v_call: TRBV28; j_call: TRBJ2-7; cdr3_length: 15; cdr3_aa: CASSFRAGLGDEQYF